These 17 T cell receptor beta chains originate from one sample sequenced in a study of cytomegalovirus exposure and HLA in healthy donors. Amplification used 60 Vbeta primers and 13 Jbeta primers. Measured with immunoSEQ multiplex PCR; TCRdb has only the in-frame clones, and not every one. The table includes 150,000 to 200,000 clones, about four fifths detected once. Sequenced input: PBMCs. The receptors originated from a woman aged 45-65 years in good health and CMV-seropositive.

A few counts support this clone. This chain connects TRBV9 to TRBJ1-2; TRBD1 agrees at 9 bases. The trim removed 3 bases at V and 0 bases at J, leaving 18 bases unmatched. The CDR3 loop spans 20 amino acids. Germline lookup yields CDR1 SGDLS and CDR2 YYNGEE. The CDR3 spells CASSAPHSPTGGVPNYGYTF. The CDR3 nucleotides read TGTGCCAGCAGCGCCCCCCATTCACCGACAGGGGGAGTGCCTAACTATGGCTACACCTTC.

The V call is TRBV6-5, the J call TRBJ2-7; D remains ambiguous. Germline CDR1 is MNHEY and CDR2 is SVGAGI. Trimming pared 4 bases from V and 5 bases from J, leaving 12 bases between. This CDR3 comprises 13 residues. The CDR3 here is CASSLRVNDEQYF. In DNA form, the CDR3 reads TGTGCCAGCAGTTTGCGCGTAAATGACGAGCAGTACTTC.

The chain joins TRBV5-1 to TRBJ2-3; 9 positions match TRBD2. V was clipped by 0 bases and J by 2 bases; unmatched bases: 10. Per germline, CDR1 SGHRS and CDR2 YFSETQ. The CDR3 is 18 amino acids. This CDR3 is CASSLAASGAGNTDTQYF. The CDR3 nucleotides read TGCGCCAGCAGCTTGGCGGCTAGCGGGGCGGGAAACACAGATACGCAGTATTTT.

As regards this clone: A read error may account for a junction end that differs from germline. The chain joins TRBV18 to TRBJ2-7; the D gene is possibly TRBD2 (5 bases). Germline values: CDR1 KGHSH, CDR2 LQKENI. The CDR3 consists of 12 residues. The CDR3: CASSPDRETWDF. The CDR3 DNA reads TGTGCCAGCTCGCCCGATCGGGAAACCTGGGACTTC. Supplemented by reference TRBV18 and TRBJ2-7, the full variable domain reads NAGVMQNPRHLVRRRGQEARLRCSPMKGHSHVYWYRQLPEEGLKFMVYLQKENIIDESGMPKERFSAEFPKEGPSILRIQQVVRGDSAAYFCASSPDRETWDFGPGTRLTVT.

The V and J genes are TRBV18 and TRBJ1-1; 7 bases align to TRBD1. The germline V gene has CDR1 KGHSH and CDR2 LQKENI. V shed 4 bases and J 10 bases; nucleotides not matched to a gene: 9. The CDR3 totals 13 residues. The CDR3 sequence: CASSQEGARGAFF. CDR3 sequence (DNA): TGTGCCAGCTCACAAGAGGGGGCGCGGGGAGCTTTCTTT.

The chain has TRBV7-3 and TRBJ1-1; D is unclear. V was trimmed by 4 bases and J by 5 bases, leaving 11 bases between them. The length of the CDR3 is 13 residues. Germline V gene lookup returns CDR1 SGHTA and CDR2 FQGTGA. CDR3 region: CASSSLDGTEAFF. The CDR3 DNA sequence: TGTGCCAGCAGCTCCTTAGACGGGACTGAAGCTTTCTTT. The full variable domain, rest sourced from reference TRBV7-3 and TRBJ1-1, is GAGVSQTPSNKVTEKGKYVELRCDPISGHTALYWYRQSLGQGPEFLIYFQGTGAADDSGLPNDRFFAVRPEGSVSTLKIQRTERGDSAVYLCASSSLDGTEAFFGQGTRLTVV.

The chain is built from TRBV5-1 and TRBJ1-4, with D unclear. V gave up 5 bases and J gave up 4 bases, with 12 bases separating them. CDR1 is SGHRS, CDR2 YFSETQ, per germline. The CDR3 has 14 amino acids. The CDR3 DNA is TGCGCCAGCAGGTCGAGGCTGGGTAATGAAAAACTGTTTTTT. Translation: CASRSRLGNEKLFF.

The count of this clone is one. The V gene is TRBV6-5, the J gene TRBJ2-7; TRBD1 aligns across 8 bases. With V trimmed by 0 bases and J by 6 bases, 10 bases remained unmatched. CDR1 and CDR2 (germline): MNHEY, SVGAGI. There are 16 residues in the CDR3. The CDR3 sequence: CASSYSRTGQPTEQYF. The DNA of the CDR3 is TGTGCCAGCAGTTACTCCCGGACAGGGCAACCGACCGAGCAGTACTTC.

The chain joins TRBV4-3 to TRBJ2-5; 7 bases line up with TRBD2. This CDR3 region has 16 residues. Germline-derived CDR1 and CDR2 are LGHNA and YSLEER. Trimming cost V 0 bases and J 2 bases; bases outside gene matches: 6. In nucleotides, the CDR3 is TGCGCCAGCAGCCAAGATCCAGCGGGGCGACAAGAGACCCAGTACTTC. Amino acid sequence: CASSQDPAGRQETQYF.

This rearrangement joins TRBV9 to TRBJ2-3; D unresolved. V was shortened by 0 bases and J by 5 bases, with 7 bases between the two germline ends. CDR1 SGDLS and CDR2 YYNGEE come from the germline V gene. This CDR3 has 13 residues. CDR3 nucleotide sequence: TGTGCCAGCAGCGTAGCGGTCAAAGATACGCAGTATTTT. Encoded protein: CASSVAVKDTQYF.

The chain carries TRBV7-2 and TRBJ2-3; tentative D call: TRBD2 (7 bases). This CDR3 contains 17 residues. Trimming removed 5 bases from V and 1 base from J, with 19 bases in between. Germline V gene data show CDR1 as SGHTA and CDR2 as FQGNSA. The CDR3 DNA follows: TGTGCCAGCAGCCCAAGGGGGTGGCGGGGGCGCACAGATACGCAGTATTTT. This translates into CASSPRGWRGRTDTQYF.

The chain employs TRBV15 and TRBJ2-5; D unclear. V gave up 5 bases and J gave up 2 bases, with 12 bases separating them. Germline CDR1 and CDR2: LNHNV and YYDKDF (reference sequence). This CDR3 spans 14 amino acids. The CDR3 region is CATSGVVAQETQYF. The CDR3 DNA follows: TGTGCCACCAGCGGAGTTGTAGCTCAAGAGACCCAGTACTTC.

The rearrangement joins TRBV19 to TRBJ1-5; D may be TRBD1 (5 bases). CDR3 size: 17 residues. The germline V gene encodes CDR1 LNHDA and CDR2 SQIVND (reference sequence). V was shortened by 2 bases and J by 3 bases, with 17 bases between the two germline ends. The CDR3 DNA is TGTGCCAGTAGTATAAATTGGCCCCCAGGGCCCAATCAGCCCCAGCATTTT. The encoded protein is CASSINWPPGPNQPQHF.

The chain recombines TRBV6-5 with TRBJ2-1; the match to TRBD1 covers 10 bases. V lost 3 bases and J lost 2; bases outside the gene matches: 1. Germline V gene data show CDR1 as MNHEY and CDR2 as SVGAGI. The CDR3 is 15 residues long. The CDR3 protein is CASSYDRGPYNEQFF. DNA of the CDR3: TGTGCCAGCAGTTATGACAGGGGGCCCTACAATGAGCAGTTCTTC.

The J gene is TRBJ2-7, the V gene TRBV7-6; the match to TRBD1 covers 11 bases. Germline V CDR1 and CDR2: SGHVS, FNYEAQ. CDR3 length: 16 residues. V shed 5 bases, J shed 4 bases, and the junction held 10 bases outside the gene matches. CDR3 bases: TGTGCCAGCAGCAAGTCCGGGACAGGGGGTATGTACGAGCAGTACTTC. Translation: CASSKSGTGGMYEQYF.

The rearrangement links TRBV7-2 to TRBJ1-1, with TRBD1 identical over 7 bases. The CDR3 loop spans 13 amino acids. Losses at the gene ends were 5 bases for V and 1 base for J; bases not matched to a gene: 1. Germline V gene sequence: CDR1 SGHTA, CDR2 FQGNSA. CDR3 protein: CASSRDRNTEAFF. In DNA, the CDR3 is TGTGCCAGCAGCCGGGACAGGAACACTGAAGCTTTCTTT.

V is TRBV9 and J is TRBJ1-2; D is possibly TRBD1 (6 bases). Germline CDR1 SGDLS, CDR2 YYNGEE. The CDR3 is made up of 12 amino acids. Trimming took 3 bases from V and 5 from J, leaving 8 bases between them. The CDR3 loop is CASSGDIYGYTF. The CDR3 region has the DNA TGTGCCAGCAGCGGGGACATATATGGCTACACCTTC. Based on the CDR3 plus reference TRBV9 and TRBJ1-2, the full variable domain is DSGVTQTPKHLITATGQRVTLRCSPRSGDLSVYWYQQSLDQGLQFLIQYYNGEERAKGNILERFSAQQFPDLHSELNLSSLELGDSALYFCASSGDIYGYTFGSGTRLTVV.